A single sample is the source of the 11 T cell receptor beta chains below, sequenced in a study of blood T cell repertoires in COVID-19. Assay: immunoSEQ multiplex PCR; the TCRdb copy retains only in-frame clones and omits some. The data contain 120,000 or so clones, roughly four fifths of them seen just once; the ten biggest clones take up more than 5.5%. The specimen was peripheral blood. These receptors were taken from a man between 60 and 70 years old with acute or convalescent COVID-19.

V gene TRBV5-1 combines with J gene TRBJ2-3; a possible D gene is TRBD2 (6 bases). Germline V CDR1 and CDR2: SGHRS, YFSETQ. Deletions cut 4 bases from V and 2 bases from J, with 8 bases between. The CDR3 extends over 13 amino acids. In DNA form, the CDR3 reads TGCGCCAGCAGCGGGGGGACCACAGATACGCAGTATTTT. Protein sequence: CASSGGTTDTQYF.

V usage is TRBV19 and J usage is TRBJ1-2; TRBD1 agrees at 7 bases. The germline CDR1 and CDR2 sequences are LNHDA and SQIVND (reference sequence). V was pared by 7 bases and J by 4 bases, with 6 bases of the junction left unmatched. The CDR3 spans 13 residues. The CDR3: CASNQGQSYGYTF. The CDR3 coding sequence is TGTGCCAGTAACCAGGGACAGTCCTATGGCTACACCTTC. Using reference TRBV19 and TRBJ1-2 for the parts outside the CDR3, the full variable domain is DGGITQSPKYLFRKEGQNVTLSCEQNLNHDAMYWYRQDPGQGLRLIYYSQIVNDFQKGDIAEGYSVSREKKESFPLTVTSAQKNPTAFYLCASNQGQSYGYTFGSGTRLTVV.

The chain combines TRBV12-3 or TRBV12-4 with TRBJ2-5; tentative D call: TRBD1 (6 bases). This CDR3 spans 13 amino acids. V was pared by 3 bases and J by 5 bases, with 10 bases between. The CDR3 here is CASSFYRAETQYF. The CDR3, as DNA: TGTGCCAGCAGTTTTTACAGGGCGGAGACCCAGTACTTC.

This chain joins TRBV25-1 and TRBJ1-5, with a weak D call TRBD1 (6 bases). CDR1 is MGHDK and CDR2 is SYGVNS in the germline V gene. Trimming pared 4 bases from V and 4 bases from J, leaving 11 bases between. The CDR3 spans 14 residues. This CDR3 reads CASSAQGRNQPQHF. In DNA, the CDR3 is TGTGCCAGCAGTGCACAGGGACGGAATCAGCCCCAGCATTTT.

The chain is built from TRBV12-5 and TRBJ2-3; D unclear. Germline loops: CDR1 LGHNT, CDR2 FRNRAP. CDR3 size: 11 residues. The V end was cut by 4 bases, the J end by 9 bases, with 8 bases between. The CDR3 here is CASGSSGTQYF. CDR3 nucleotides: TGTGCTAGTGGTTCCTCAGGCACGCAGTATTTT.

This chain uses TRBV10-1 with TRBJ2-7; D call uncertain. Germline CDR1 WNHNN, CDR2 SYGVQD (reference sequence). V was pared by 2 bases and J by 6 bases, with 11 bases between. CDR3 size: 13 residues. The CDR3 bases are TGCGCCAGCAGTGAGCGTGGCATCTCCGAGCAGTACTTC. Its translation is CASSERGISEQYF.

This chain uses TRBV11-2 with TRBJ2-7; D is possibly TRBD1 (5 bases). Between the trimmed V and J ends, which lost 2 bases and 5 bases, there was a span of 19 bases. Germline-derived CDR1 and CDR2 are SGHAT and FQNNGV. The CDR3 covers 16 residues. Here the CDR3 reads CASSLTHRQGLDEQYF. The DNA of the CDR3 is TGTGCCAGCAGCTTAACCCATCGGCAGGGTCTGGACGAGCAGTACTTC.

This clone was seen a handful of times. This chain connects TRBV5-1 to TRBJ1-5; D unclear. Germline CDR1 reads SGHRS; CDR2 reads YFSETQ. Trimming left V 0 bases short and J 4 bases short, with 8 bases between. This CDR3 contains 14 residues. The CDR3 bases are TGCGCCAGCAGCTTGGGGGCGGGTAATCAGCCCCAGCATTTT. Protein: CASSLGAGNQPQHF.

This clone was counted between two and nine times. The chain uses TRBV2 and TRBJ1-4; tentatively, D is TRBD1 (5 bases). V lost 2 bases and J lost 7, with 14 bases in between. The CDR3 covers 15 residues. The germline V gene encodes CDR1 SNHLY and CDR2 FYNNEI. The CDR3 spells CASSEIKGLGEKLFF. DNA for the CDR3: TGTGCCAGCAGTGAAATAAAGGGGTTGGGTGAAAAACTGTTTTTT.

This chain joins TRBV5-1 and TRBJ2-5; 10 positions match TRBD2. With V trimmed by 5 bases and J by 3 bases, 4 bases remained unmatched. CDR1 and CDR2 (germline): SGHRS, YFSETQ. This CDR3 spans 14 amino acids. The CDR3 nucleotides are TGCGCCAGCAGTCGCCTAGCGGGAGAAGAGACCCAGTACTTC. It specifies CASSRLAGEETQYF.

This clone has only one observation. The gene calls are TRBV12-3 or TRBV12-4 and TRBJ1-5; D gene ambiguous. The CDR3 sequence is 13 residues long. Between the trimmed V and J ends, which lost 2 bases and 5 bases, there was a span of 7 bases. The CDR3 is CASSLSVDQPQHF. CDR3 in DNA: TGTGCCAGCAGTTTAAGCGTGGATCAGCCCCAGCATTTT.